This paragraph reports one T cell receptor beta chain. This specimen belongs to a study of blood T cell repertoires in COVID-19. Study context: From the United States, Italy and Spain came samples of acute and convalescent COVID-19.

The table came from immunoSEQ multiplex PCR; TCRdb's copy has only in-frame clones and leaves some out. The table has approximately 62,000 clones, 90% seen once. CDR1 and CDR2 (germline): SGHRS, YFSETQ. V lost 0 bases and J lost 4, with 5 bases in between. The CDR3 length is 14 residues. Sequencing used peripheral blood. The chain recombines TRBV5-1 with TRBJ1-6, with D hard to call. The TCR originated in a man aged 55 to 69 with acute or convalescent COVID-19. CDR3 in DNA: TGCGCCAGCAGCTTGGCCCCATATAATTCACCCCTCCACTTT. Translation gives CASSLAPYNSPLHF.